The 32 T cell receptor beta chains listed next were all sequenced from one sample in a study of T cell responses to AZD1222 COVID-19 vaccine. Sequencing used immunoSEQ multiplex PCR; TCRdb keeps in-frame clones, though not all of them. The table includes 100,000 to 150,000 clones, approximately 93% detected once. This material consisted of peripheral blood, taken on day 0 of AZD1222 vaccination. Source of these receptors: an adult in good health.

J is TRBJ2-1 and V is TRBV6-5, with D unresolved. Trimming pared 1 base from V and 5 bases from J, leaving 6 bases between. Germline CDR1 and CDR2: MNHEY and SVGAGI. This CDR3 spans 13 amino acids. CDR3 protein: CASSYLGNNEQFF. The CDR3 nucleotides are TGTGCCAGCAGTTACTTAGGAAACAATGAGCAGTTCTTC.

The CDR3 nucleotides are TGTGCCAGCAGGCCCGCCGGGACAGGGGGTTCCCAGCATTTT. As protein: CASRPAGTGGSQHF. The genes are TRBV5-5 and TRBJ1-5; 11 nucleotides line up with TRBD1. This CDR3 is built from 14 residues. Trimming removed 5 bases from V and 11 bases from J; junction bases left unmatched: 9. Germline-derived CDR1 and CDR2 are SGHKS and YYEKEE (reference sequence).

The chain links TRBV6-1 to TRBJ1-1; possibly TRBD1 for D (6 bases). The CDR3 is 13 amino acids. V dropped 1 base and J dropped 5 bases, with 8 bases sitting between them. The germline gives CDR1 MNHNS, CDR2 SASEGT. CDR3 residues: CASSEEGGTEAFF. The CDR3 DNA reads as TGTGCCAGCAGTGAAGAGGGGGGGACTGAAGCTTTCTTT.

The rearrangement uses TRBV5-4 and TRBJ2-5; 7 positions match TRBD1. V lost 5 bases to trimming and J lost 5 bases; unmatched junction nucleotides: 6. This CDR3 region has 13 residues. The germline CDR1 and CDR2 sequences are SGHNT and YYREEE (reference sequence). The CDR3 nucleotides read TGTGCCAGCAGTTCGACAGGGATGGAGACCCAGTACTTC. It codes for CASSSTGMETQYF.

The chain employs TRBV2 and TRBJ1-1; D is ambiguous. V lost 10 bases and J lost 2, with 11 bases in between. The CDR3 loop spans 12 amino acids. Germline V CDR1 and CDR2: SNHLY, FYNNEI. CDR3 coding DNA: TGTGCCATCAATTACGCCAACACTGAAGCTTTCTTT. This gives the protein CAINYANTEAFF.

V usage is TRBV27 and J usage is TRBJ2-7; D perhaps matches TRBD1 (6 bases). With 0 bases removed from V and 0 bases from J, the gap between germline ends came to 6 bases. Germline loops: CDR1 MNHEY, CDR2 SMNVEV (reference sequence). The CDR3 has 14 amino acids. Here the CDR3 reads CASSLSQGSYEQYF. As DNA, the CDR3 is TGTGCCAGCAGTTTATCACAGGGCTCCTACGAGCAGTACTTC.

The rearrangement links TRBV15 to TRBJ1-1; a possible D gene is TRBD1 (5 bases). Germline CDR1 and CDR2: LNHNV and YYDKDF (reference sequence). CDR3 length equals 14 residues. V shed 1 base and J shed 1 base, with 7 bases lying between them. CDR3 residues: CATSRAGSNTEAFF. As DNA, the CDR3 is TGTGCCACCAGCAGAGCAGGGTCGAACACTGAAGCTTTCTTT.

V usage is TRBV30 and J usage is TRBJ2-7; 7 bases match TRBD1. The CDR3 runs 14 residues. Trimming took 1 base from V and 6 from J; bases not matched to a gene: 9. Germline V lookup: CDR1 GTSNPN, CDR2 SVGIG (reference sequence). This CDR3 reads CAWSADWDRGEQYF. DNA for the CDR3: TGTGCCTGGAGTGCGGATTGGGACAGAGGCGAGCAGTACTTC.

The gene calls are TRBV12-3 or TRBV12-4 and TRBJ2-7; D remains ambiguous. The V end was cut by 8 bases, the J end by 1 base, with 9 bases between. This CDR3 is built from 12 residues. The CDR3 loop is CASRGWSYEQYF. Written as DNA, the CDR3 is TGTGCCAGCCGCGGCTGGTCCTACGAGCAGTACTTC.

The chain employs TRBV9 and TRBJ1-2; D call uncertain. The CDR3 runs 13 residues. Germline assignment: CDR1 SGDLS and CDR2 YYNGEE. Deletions cut 0 bases from V and 4 bases from J, with 7 bases between. CDR3 protein: CASSVGGTYGYTF. Written as DNA, the CDR3 is TGTGCCAGCAGCGTAGGTGGTACCTATGGCTACACCTTC.

The chain is built from TRBV19 and TRBJ1-2; 7 bases fit TRBD1. CDR1 is LNHDA and CDR2 is SQIVND in the germline V gene (reference sequence). This CDR3 region has 15 residues. Trimming took 5 bases from V and 5 from J; bases not matched to a gene: 11. The CDR3 nucleotides read TGTGCCAGTAGTCCAAGGGCAGGGGGGCGGTATGGCTACACCTTC. Translated: CASSPRAGGRYGYTF.

The chain couples TRBV9 to TRBJ1-4; 7 bases match TRBD1. The germline CDR1 and CDR2 sequences are SGDLS and YYNGEE. There are 15 residues in the CDR3. Trimming removed 4 bases from V and 6 bases from J; junction bases left unmatched: 9. CDR3 sequence reads: CASSTQGDIDEKLFF. For the CDR3, the DNA is TGTGCCAGCAGCACGCAGGGGGACATCGATGAAAAACTGTTTTTT.

This sequence joins TRBV29-1 and TRBJ2-4; D is undetermined. The CDR3 is 13 amino acids. Trimming removed 2 bases from V and 9 bases from J, with 14 bases in between. CDR1 and CDR2 (germline): SQVTM, ANQGSEA. The CDR3 nucleotides are TGCAGCGTTGAATGGGTCGTCTCGGGCATTCAGTACTTC. This codes for CSVEWVVSGIQYF.

The gene calls are TRBV30 and TRBJ2-5, with 7 bases aligning to TRBD1. The CDR3 consists of 15 residues. Germline V gene sequence: CDR1 GTSNPN, CDR2 SVGIG (reference sequence). V was pared by 1 base and J by 1 base, with 6 bases of the junction left unmatched. In nucleotides, the CDR3 is TGTGCCTGGAGTGCAGGGACAGCCTTCCAAGAGACCCAGTACTTC. Amino acid sequence: CAWSAGTAFQETQYF.

This chain links TRBV7-2 with TRBJ2-7; 10 nucleotides line up with TRBD2. The length of the CDR3 is 14 residues. The germline CDR1 and CDR2 sequences are SGHTA and FQGNSA. With 0 bases clipped from V and 9 bases from J, the junction kept 5 bases outside the gene matches. CDR3 loop: CASSLAGSGRGQYF. Written as DNA, the CDR3 is TGTGCCAGCAGCTTAGCCGGGAGCGGGAGGGGGCAGTACTTC.

The chain recombines TRBV9 with TRBJ2-2; 10 nucleotides match TRBD1. The CDR3 extends over 15 amino acids. Looked up from germline, CDR1 is SGDLS and CDR2 is YYNGEE. Germline trimming cut 3 bases from V and 7 bases from J; bases unmatched to any gene: 6. CDR3 in amino acids: CASSGRTGGSGELFF. Written as DNA, the CDR3 is TGTGCCAGCAGCGGAAGGACAGGGGGGAGCGGGGAGCTGTTTTTT.

This chain connects TRBV10-2 to TRBJ2-7; 9 bases agree with TRBD2. This CDR3 region has 17 residues. The V and J ends lost 2 bases and 3 bases, in that order; junction bases with no gene match: 11. Germline loops: CDR1 WSHSY, CDR2 SAAADI. CDR3: CASSEMASGTSGYEQYF. Written as DNA, the CDR3 is TGCGCCAGCAGTGAGATGGCTAGCGGGACCAGCGGCTACGAGCAGTACTTC.

V is TRBV29-1 and J is TRBJ1-2, with D maybe TRBD1 (6 bases). Germline V CDR1 and CDR2: SQVTM, ANQGSEA. This CDR3 is built from 12 residues. V gave up 7 bases and J gave up 4 bases, with 13 bases separating them. CDR3 amino acids: CSARGQPYGYTF. CDR3 DNA sequence: TGCAGCGCCCGTGGACAGCCCTATGGCTACACCTTC.

V and J are TRBV6-5 and TRBJ1-5, with D possibly matching TRBD1 (6 bases). From germline, CDR1 is MNHEY and CDR2 SVGAGI. The CDR3 sequence is 14 residues long. V lost 5 bases and J 0 bases, leaving 8 bases between the germline ends. CDR3 amino acids: CASSTDSSNQPQHF. In DNA, the CDR3 is TGTGCCAGCAGTACGGACAGTAGCAATCAGCCCCAGCATTTT.

This chain joins TRBV7-2 and TRBJ2-2; D not resolved. Germline CDR1 and CDR2: SGHTA and FQGNSA. V was trimmed by 2 bases and J by 0 bases, leaving 7 bases between them. CDR3 length: 15 residues. The CDR3 DNA sequence: TGTGCCAGCAGCTTACCGACGGCGAACACCGGGGAGCTGTTTTTT. Amino acid sequence: CASSLPTANTGELFF.

The rearrangement joins TRBV21-1 to TRBJ1-1; TRBD1 is the table's D call, not checked against the DNA. TRBV21-1 is designated a pseudogene. CDR3 length: 15 residues. Written as DNA, the CDR3 is TGTGCCAGCAGCAAAGAAGCAGGGGTGGACACTGAAGCTTTCTTT. Its protein is CASSKEAGVDTEAFF.

The chain uses TRBV9 and TRBJ2-7, with 7 bases aligning to TRBD2. The germline CDR1 and CDR2 sequences are SGDLS and YYNGEE. The length of the CDR3 is 13 residues. V shed 7 bases, J shed 3 bases, and the junction held 7 bases outside the gene matches. In DNA form, the CDR3 reads TGTGCCAGCGGGGGGGTCGGCGTCTACGAGCAGTACTTC. Protein sequence: CASGGVGVYEQYF.

The sample holds one count of this clone. The rearrangement uses TRBV10-3 and TRBJ2-7; TRBD1 agrees at 10 bases. CDR3 length equals 12 residues. Germline V gene sequence: CDR1 ENHRY, CDR2 SYGVKD. J gave up 6 bases and V 10 bases, and 6 bases lay outside the gene matches. CDR3 loop: CATGQGVGEQYF. The CDR3, as DNA: TGTGCCACTGGACAGGGGGTAGGCGAGCAGTACTTC.

CDR3 region: CASSFRGAGASETSIEQYF. DNA for the CDR3: TGTGCCAGCAGCTTTAGGGGGGCAGGGGCTAGCGAAACAAGTATCGAGCAGTACTTC. The gene calls are TRBV11-2 and TRBJ2-7, with D perhaps given as TRBD1 or TRBD2 (6 bases each). The CDR3 spans 19 residues. V lost 3 bases and J 6 bases, leaving 30 bases between the germline ends. Germline values: CDR1 SGHAT, CDR2 FQNNGV.

The rearrangement uses TRBV5-1 and TRBJ1-1; D gene ambiguous. Germline V gene sequence: CDR1 SGHRS, CDR2 YFSETQ. The CDR3 runs to 15 residues. The V and J ends lost 0 bases and 5 bases respectively, with 14 bases between them. DNA for the CDR3: TGCGCCAGCAGCTTGGCGACACCTGGAGGGACTGAAGCTTTCTTT. Residues: CASSLATPGGTEAFF.

This chain links TRBV28 with TRBJ2-1, with D possibly being TRBD2 (5 bases). Trimming stripped 6 bases from V and 3 bases from J, with 18 bases between. The CDR3 totals 16 residues. CDR1 MDHEN and CDR2 SYDVKM come from the germline V gene. The CDR3 is CASSEGGSAVYNEQFF. The CDR3 DNA reads as TGTGCCAGCAGCGAGGGCGGGTCCGCTGTCTACAATGAGCAGTTCTTC.

The chain joins TRBV2 to TRBJ2-5; TRBD1 aligns across 7 bases. V was clipped by 5 bases and J by 5 bases; unmatched bases: 8. The CDR3 runs 14 residues. Germline V gene lookup returns CDR1 SNHLY and CDR2 FYNNEI. The CDR3 is CASSWDSSVETQYF. The CDR3 nucleotides read TGTGCCAGCAGTTGGGACAGTTCGGTGGAGACCCAGTACTTC.

The V and J genes are TRBV9 and TRBJ1-4, with D uncertain. From germline, CDR1 is SGDLS and CDR2 YYNGEE. V gave up 4 bases and J gave up 5 bases, with 15 bases separating them. The CDR3 sequence is 15 residues long. The CDR3 loop reads CASSKTTGVNEKLFF. As DNA, the CDR3 is TGTGCCAGCAGCAAAACAACCGGTGTGAATGAAAAACTGTTTTTT.

The rearrangement uses TRBV7-9 and TRBJ2-3, with 7 nucleotides matching TRBD1. Trimming removed 5 bases from V and 0 bases from J; junction bases left unmatched: 5. The CDR3 is made up of 15 amino acids. Germline V CDR1 and CDR2: SEHNR, FQNEAQ (reference sequence). CDR3 DNA sequence: TGTGCCAGCAGCCCTACGGGACAGAGCACAGATACGCAGTATTTT. Translated: CASSPTGQSTDTQYF.

This chain uses TRBV9 with TRBJ1-6; possibly TRBD1 for D (6 bases). The CDR3 is 14 amino acids. CDR1 and CDR2 from the germline V gene are SGDLS and YYNGEE. The V and J ends lost 1 base and 11 bases respectively, with 13 bases between them. The CDR3 is CASSVYRDGAPLHF. CDR3 sequence (DNA): TGTGCCAGCAGCGTATACAGGGACGGGGCACCCCTCCACTTT.

The count of this clone is one. The rearrangement uses TRBV6-5 and TRBJ2-7, with TRBD1 as a possible D gene (6 bases). The germline gives CDR1 MNHEY, CDR2 SVGAGI. The V gene lost 9 bases and the J gene lost 3 bases, with 21 bases spanning the gap. The CDR3 covers 15 residues. The CDR3 DNA reads TGTGCCAGGGGGGACACATTAGAACCAATCTACGAGCAGTACTTC. It encodes CARGDTLEPIYEQYF.

The gene calls are TRBV5-5 and TRBJ1-2, with D hard to call. Trimming removed 1 base from V and 0 bases from J, with 7 bases in between. This CDR3 is 14 amino acids long. Germline V gene data show CDR1 as SGHKS and CDR2 as YYEKEE (reference sequence). The CDR3 here is CASSLTQANYGYTF. For the CDR3, the DNA is TGTGCCAGCAGCTTGACGCAGGCTAACTATGGCTACACCTTC.